What follows are 10 T cell receptor beta chains derived from one specimen sequenced in a study of Ad26.COV2.S vaccination and SARS-CoV-2 variants. Profiled with immunoSEQ multiplex PCR; TCRdb holds only in-frame clones, not every one. The sample consists of around 300,000 clones, around 89% of them appearing once. Treatment given: about 20 received Ad26.COV2.S at low or high dose, single or two shots; roughly five received placebo; per-sample allocation not given. The study sampled participants on day 63 after the first vaccine or placebo injection. The material sequenced was peripheral blood, taken in a trial of Ad26.COV2.S vaccine versus placebo. All receptors come from a person aged 18-60 years who received the Ad26.COV2.S COVID-19 vaccine or a placebo.

This chain uses TRBV10-3 with TRBJ2-1; TRBD1 is a possible D gene (6 bases). The CDR3 covers 15 residues. V was clipped by 0 bases and J by 6 bases, with 12 bases between them. CDR1 and CDR2 (germline): ENHRY, SYGVKD. The CDR3 is CAISESISGANEQFF. CDR3 nucleotides: TGTGCCATCAGTGAGTCGATCTCAGGGGCCAATGAGCAGTTCTTC.

The chain has TRBV5-1 and TRBJ2-3; 7 bases are shared with TRBD1. V trimming: 0 bases; J trimming: 6 bases; junction bases outside the gene matches: 7. Per the germline V gene, CDR1 is SGHRS and CDR2 is YFSETQ. This CDR3 is built from 15 residues. For the CDR3, the DNA is TGCGCCAGCAGCTTGGAAAAGGGGGCCCGGGATACGCAGTATTTT. Its protein is CASSLEKGARDTQYF.

The chain has TRBV7-6 and TRBJ2-1; 9 nucleotides line up with TRBD1. V trimming: 2 bases; J trimming: 8 bases; junction bases outside the gene matches: 7. The CDR3 has 15 residues. Germline values: CDR1 SGHVS, CDR2 FNYEAQ. The CDR3 is CASSLLGQGSHEQFF. The CDR3 bases are TGTGCCAGCAGCTTATTAGGACAGGGGTCCCATGAGCAGTTCTTC.

J is TRBJ2-1 and V is TRBV18, with unresolved D. Trimming cost V 2 bases and J 5 bases, with 10 bases left between them. The CDR3 is 14 amino acids. Germline CDR1 reads KGHSH; CDR2 reads LQKENI. The CDR3 nucleotides are TGTGCCAGCTCACCAGGATACCGGGACAATGAGCAGTTCTTC. Its protein product is CASSPGYRDNEQFF.

The chain uses TRBV29-1 and TRBJ2-7; D might be TRBD2 (6 bases). V lost 6 bases and J 0 bases, leaving 12 bases between the germline ends. Germline assignment: CDR1 SQVTM and CDR2 ANQGSEA. The CDR3 spans 13 residues. CDR3 coding DNA: TGCAGCGTCGGTGGGGGGAGCTCCTACGAGCAGTACTTC. Its translation: CSVGGGSSYEQYF.

This clone has a single count. The chain employs TRBV3-1 (or the pseudogene TRBV3-2) and TRBJ1-1, with D unclear. This CDR3 is 14 amino acids long. V shed 2 bases and J shed 3 bases, with 10 bases lying between them. CDR1 is LGHDT and CDR2 is YNNKEL in the germline V gene (reference sequence). The CDR3 spells CASSQQASHTEAFF. CDR3 in DNA: TGTGCCAGCAGCCAACAGGCCAGCCACACTGAAGCTTTCTTT.

The chain uses TRBV5-1 and TRBJ1-1; TRBD1 is a possible D gene (5 bases). The CDR3 runs to 13 residues. Germline loops: CDR1 SGHRS, CDR2 YFSETQ. The V and J ends lost 3 bases and 0 bases respectively, with 6 bases between them. The CDR3 sequence: CASSSGLNTEAFF. CDR3 DNA sequence: TGCGCCAGCAGCTCAGGGTTGAACACTGAAGCTTTCTTT.

The V call is TRBV7-2, the J call TRBJ1-5; D is possibly TRBD1 (6 bases). The CDR3 loop spans 14 amino acids. V was clipped by 6 bases and J by 0 bases, with 9 bases between them. Germline values: CDR1 SGHTA, CDR2 FQGNSA. The CDR3 loop is CASSPGVSNQPQHF. CDR3 DNA sequence: TGTGCCAGCAGTCCAGGGGTTAGCAATCAGCCCCAGCATTTT.

The V call is TRBV19, the J call TRBJ2-1; D is perhaps TRBD2 (5 bases). This CDR3 has 13 residues. Per germline, CDR1 LNHDA and CDR2 SQIVND (reference sequence). Trimming took 4 bases from V and 2 from J, leaving 6 bases between them. In DNA form, the CDR3 reads TGTGCCAGTAGTACCGGGACCTACAATGAGCAGTTCTTC. Translating gives CASSTGTYNEQFF.

This sequence joins TRBV6-5 and TRBJ2-7, with D possibly TRBD1 on 5 matching bases. The CDR3 covers 15 residues. Trimming took off 2 bases at V and 4 bases at J, with 15 bases between the two ends. Germline V gene sequence: CDR1 MNHEY, CDR2 SVGAGI. The CDR3 coding sequence is TGTGCCAGCAGTTACGGGGCAGAGAGTAATTACGAGCAGTACTTC. Amino acid sequence: CASSYGAESNYEQYF.